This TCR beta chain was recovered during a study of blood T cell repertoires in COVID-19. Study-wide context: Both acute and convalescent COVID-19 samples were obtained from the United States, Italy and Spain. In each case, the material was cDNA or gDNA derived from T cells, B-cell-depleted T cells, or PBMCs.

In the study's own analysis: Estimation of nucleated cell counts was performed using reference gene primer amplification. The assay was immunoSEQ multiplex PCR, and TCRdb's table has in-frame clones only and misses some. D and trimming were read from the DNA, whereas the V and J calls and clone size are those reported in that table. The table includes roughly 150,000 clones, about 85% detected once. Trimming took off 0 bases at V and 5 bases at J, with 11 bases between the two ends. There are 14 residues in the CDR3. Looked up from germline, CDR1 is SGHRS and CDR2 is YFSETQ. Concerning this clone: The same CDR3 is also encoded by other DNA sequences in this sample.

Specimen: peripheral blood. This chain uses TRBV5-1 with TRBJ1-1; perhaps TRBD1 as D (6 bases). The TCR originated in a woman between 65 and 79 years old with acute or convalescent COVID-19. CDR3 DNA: TGCGCCAGCAGCTTGGTCCAGGGGAGTACTGAAGCTTTCTTT. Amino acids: CASSLVQGSTEAFF.